The following is a T cell receptor (beta chain) sequence with its context. Its cognate antigen has yet to be identified. No base qualities exist here, and no much larger clone lies one base off it. The donors were healthy, HIV-negative adults who had no recently reported acute infections or vaccinations. Every donor was a Caucasian adult residing in Nashville, Tennessee, USA. CD8 memory samples consisted of magnetically selected CD45RO+ cells combined with CCR7-negative CD45RA+ effector memory (TemRA) cells. After blood collection by leukapheresis, PBMCs were isolated using Ficoll-Histopaque density gradient centrifugation and then cryopreserved in the vapor phase of liquid nitrogen. Analytical flow cytometry was used to check the purity and quantity of every magnetically sorted T cell population. Genomic DNA was isolated from every sorted fraction and measured by UV absorbance on a Nanodrop 2000c.

The data originate from a study of shared clonotypes between healthy human individuals (dated by TCRdb to 2018 to 2021). Background for the entire study: Two women and a few men aged 18 to 49 years were included in the cohort. The study deeply sequenced blood TCR repertoires of about 5 healthy adults to estimate repertoire size and the extent of clonotype sharing between individuals. For each donor, CD4 naive and CD4 memory were each run on three plates, CD8 naive on two plates, and CD8 memory on one plate. Each donor's leukapheresis produced roughly between roughly 0.85 and 10 billion PBMCs. To increase sequencing depth and limit assay-specific biases, different laboratories used diverse techniques to prepare libraries and sequence TCR repertoires.

Overall study results and their limits: When four donors were compared, the shared fraction of clonotypes was 5% to 6.5% for naive CD4, about 4% for naive CD8, 2% to 2.5% for memory CD4, and approximately 0.4% for memory CD8. Larger estimated clonotype richness was generally found for naive subsets than for memory subsets. Sampling was restricted to blood, and TCR repertoires in tissue are likely to differ from TCR repertoires in blood. Pairwise subsampling indicated that sequencing depth was expected to affect the degree of clonotype sharing among donors. Clonotypes shared by all four sorted-subset donors showed higher generation probabilities than non-shared clonotypes. Rarefaction of sorted-subset datasets indicated incomplete sequencing despite the large sequencing depth. The genetic and exposure-history diversity represented was limited by the small number of donors.

Using the deep immunoSEQ assay, TCR CDR3 regions were amplified from genomic DNA by multiplex PCR. Extracted genomic DNA from each cell subset was spread evenly across all wells of several immunoSEQ 96-well plates, with each plate serving as a replicate. For sorted subsets, each replicate PCR was loaded with 200 ng genomic DNA, equivalent to 30,000 or so T cell genomes. The purified libraries were quantified using a Qubit 3.0 fluorometer, sized with a Bioanalyzer 2100, and then quantified again using the KAPA Library Quantification kit. A separate single-read 150-cycle Illumina NextSeq 550 flow cell was used to sequence each immunoSEQ 96-well plate. Per the source publication's procedure: The immunoSEQ output contained only junctional sequences without quality scores, so filtering could not match that applied to full-length reads. To assign V/J genes and CDR3, sequences were annotated using PyIR, a Python wrapper for IgBLAST v1.9, with IMGT germline references. Reads were filtered out if the reads had weak V/J assignments (E-value above 1e-6), no CDR3, stop codons, out-of-frame junctions, or ambiguous translated residues. V3J clonotypes were defined by identical inferred V gene, J gene, and CDR3 amino acid sequence. Percentage overlap between repertoires was calculated by dividing the number of shared unique clonotypes by the size of the smaller repertoire. Three approaches were used to assess repertoire richness: RTK rarefaction, the Chao1 estimator, and Recon v2.1 estimates of unobserved clonotypes. Generation probabilities were computed with OLGA for all TCRbeta clonotypes obtained by the gDNA method from several donors. TCRdb re-hosts the immuneACCESS table, in-frame sequences only. Its copies lack some clones; in the studies checked, an unresolved V gene accounts for under half of them, and the cause for the rest is not known. V and J calls and clone size come straight from that table; D and trimming were deduced from the DNA. This sample is represented by roughly 700,000 clones; 80% to 95% of them were singletons. 34% of the sample rests with the top ten.

The sample was memory CD8+ T cells from PBMCs. Sample cell subset or site, as interpreted from the label and publication: CD45RO+ cells pooled with CCR7-negative TemRA cells. This clonotype originated in a man aged 18 to 30 in good health. Some clones in this sample may be carry-over from other donors' samples.

The DNA sequence is TGTGCCAGCAGCCAAGGCATTCGTGGAGCGGGGGGGAGGGATACGCAGTATTTT. This translates into CASSQGIRGAGGRDTQYF. Rearrangement joined TRBV4-2 to TRBJ2-3, and TRBD2 aligns with 10 junction nucleotides. The CDR3 measures 18 amino acids from cysteine to phenylalanine. The kept DNA is CDR3 alone, 54 bases in frame from the first base. V and J are trimmed by 1 base and 6 bases, and the gene matches miss 13 bases of the junction. CDR1 is given as LGHNA and CDR2 as YNFKEQ, both from the germline V gene.